This TCR beta chain was sequenced for a study of T cell repertoires in cytomegalovirus infection. TCRdb processed the reads anew with MiXCR; each CDR3 protein has one entry. The sample has about 150,000 distinct CDR3 sequences; about 25% are singletons. From germline, CDR1 is SGHVS and CDR2 FNYEAQ. The CDR3 sequence is 14 residues long. V shed 1 base and J shed 4 bases, with 10 bases lying between them. Sequencing used PBMCs. This TCR came from a human donor in good health (CMV status not recorded). Some clones in this sample may be carry-over from other donors' samples. The chain combines TRBV7-6 with TRBJ1-1, with a tentative D call TRBD1 (5 bases). The CDR3 DNA reads as TGTGCCAGCAGCTTAGGTCACGGGGGCACTGAAGCTTTCTTT. Its translation: CASSLGHGGTEAFF.